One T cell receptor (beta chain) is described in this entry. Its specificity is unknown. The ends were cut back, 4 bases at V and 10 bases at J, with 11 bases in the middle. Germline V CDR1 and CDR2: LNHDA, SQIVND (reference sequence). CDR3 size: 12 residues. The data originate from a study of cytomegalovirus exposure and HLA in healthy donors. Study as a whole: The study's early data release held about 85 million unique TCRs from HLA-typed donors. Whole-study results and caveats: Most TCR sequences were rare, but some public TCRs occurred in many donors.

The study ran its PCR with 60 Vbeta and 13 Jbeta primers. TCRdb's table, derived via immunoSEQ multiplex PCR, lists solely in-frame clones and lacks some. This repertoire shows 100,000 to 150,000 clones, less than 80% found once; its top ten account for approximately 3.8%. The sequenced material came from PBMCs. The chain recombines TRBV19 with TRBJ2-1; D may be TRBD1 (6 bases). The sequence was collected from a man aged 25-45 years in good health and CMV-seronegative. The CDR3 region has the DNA TGTGCCAGTAGTAACAGGGACGGCGAGCAGTTCTTC. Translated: CASSNRDGEQFF.